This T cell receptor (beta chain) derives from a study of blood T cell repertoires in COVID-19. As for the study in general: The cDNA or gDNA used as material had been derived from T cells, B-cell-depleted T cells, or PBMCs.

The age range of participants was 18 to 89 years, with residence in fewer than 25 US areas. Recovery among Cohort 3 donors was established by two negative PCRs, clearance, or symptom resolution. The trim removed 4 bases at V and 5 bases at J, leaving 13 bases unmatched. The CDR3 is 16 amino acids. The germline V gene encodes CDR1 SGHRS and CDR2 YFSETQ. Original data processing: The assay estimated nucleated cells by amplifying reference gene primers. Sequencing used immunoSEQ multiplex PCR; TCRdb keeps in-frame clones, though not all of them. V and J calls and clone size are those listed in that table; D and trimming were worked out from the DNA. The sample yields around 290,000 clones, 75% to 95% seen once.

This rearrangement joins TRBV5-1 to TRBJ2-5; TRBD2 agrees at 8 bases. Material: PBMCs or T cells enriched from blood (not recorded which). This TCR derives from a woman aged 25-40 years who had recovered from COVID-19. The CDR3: CASSTLSGGGKETQYF. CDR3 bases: TGCGCCAGCAGCACGTTGAGCGGGGGAGGGAAGGAGACCCAGTACTTC.